One and the same sample provided the 26 T cell receptor beta chains below, sequenced in a study of T-cell reconstitution after alpha-beta-depleted transplantation in children. Unique molecular identifiers were incorporated into the prepared TCRbeta library. TCRdb re-derived calls from the PCR reads in MiXCR, one entry per CDR3 protein. The repertoire holds 440,000 or so distinct CDR3 sequences, 43% seen once, with under 35% in the top ten. Sample: PBMCs, taken before TCRalphabeta/CD19-depleted stem cell transplant. The receptor source for this set is a girl aged 2-10 years with aplastic anemia, due to receive a stem cell transplant.

In this sample, this clonotype turned up a few times. V and J are TRBV7-6 and TRBJ2-5; a possible D gene is TRBD2 (5 bases). This CDR3 region has 16 residues. Germline V gene sequence: CDR1 SGHVS, CDR2 FNYEAQ. Trimming stripped 7 bases from V and 4 bases from J, with 22 bases between. CDR3 nucleotide sequence: TGTGCCAGCACCCTAGCAGCGGAACACCCCGGAGAGACCCAGTACTTC. This encodes CASTLAAEHPGETQYF.

The V gene is TRBV10-3, the J gene TRBJ2-7; D perhaps matches TRBD2 (6 bases). The V gene lost 2 bases and the J gene lost 4 bases, with 18 bases spanning the gap. Germline CDR1 is ENHRY and CDR2 is SYGVKD. This CDR3 has 16 residues. In nucleotides, the CDR3 is TGTGCCATCAGTGAGCCTCGAACGACTAGTAGATACGAGCAGTACTTC. It yields the protein CAISEPRTTSRYEQYF.

The table lists this clonotype with many counts. The rearrangement links TRBV5-1 to TRBJ2-2; a possible D gene is TRBD1 (6 bases). There are 14 residues in the CDR3. In germline, CDR1 is SGHRS, CDR2 YFSETQ. V shed 2 bases and J shed 4 bases, with 9 bases lying between them. In DNA, the CDR3 is TGCGCCAGCAGCTTCCAGGGGAGCACCGGGGAGCTGTTTTTT. Protein product: CASSFQGSTGELFF.

The gene calls are TRBV19 and TRBJ2-7, with D perhaps TRBD1 or TRBD2 (5 bases each). Trimming removed 5 bases at V and 4 bases at J, with 15 bases between. In germline, CDR1 is LNHDA, CDR2 SQIVND (reference sequence). The CDR3 has 14 residues. The CDR3 spells CASSPRDGEYEQYF. The CDR3 DNA reads as TGTGCCAGTAGTCCCCGGGACGGCGAATACGAGCAGTACTTC.

V usage is TRBV28 and J usage is TRBJ1-4; D is ambiguous. V was shortened by 5 bases and J by 7 bases, with 11 bases between the two germline ends. CDR1 and CDR2 from the germline V gene are MDHEN and SYDVKM. The CDR3 runs to 13 residues. The DNA for the CDR3 is TGTGCCAGCAGTCTCAGGACGGGTGAAAAACTGTTTTTT. Its protein is CASSLRTGEKLFF.

The chain couples TRBV5-1 to TRBJ2-3; 8 positions agree with TRBD1. Germline V gene sequence: CDR1 SGHRS, CDR2 YFSETQ. The CDR3 is 17 amino acids. The J segment lost 1 base and the V segment lost 4 bases, leaving 11 bases of the junction unmatched. The CDR3 bases are TGCGCCAGCAGCCCGGACAGGGTCTTGATTGGCACAGATACGCAGTATTTT. Its translation: CASSPDRVLIGTDTQYF.

This clonotype appeared a few times. This sequence joins TRBV18 and TRBJ2-5; TRBD1 matches 7 bases. The CDR3 covers 14 residues. The ends lost 10 bases at V and 8 bases at J; junction bases unmatched: 16. The V gene's germline CDR1 is KGHSH and CDR2 LQKENI. The CDR3 protein is CATSGDSAHETQYF. DNA for the CDR3: TGTGCCACCTCCGGGGACAGCGCTCATGAAACCCAGTACTTC.

Many counts were recorded for this clonotype. V is TRBV7-6 and J is TRBJ2-3; D assignment may be TRBD1 or TRBD2 (6 bases each). Trimming took 5 bases from V and 3 from J, leaving 12 bases between them. Germline loops: CDR1 SGHVS, CDR2 FNYEAQ. This CDR3 has 14 residues. CDR3 sequence reads: CASSREGGTDTQYF. CDR3 nucleotide sequence: TGTGCCAGCAGCCGAGAGGGGGGAACAGATACGCAGTATTTT.

The chain links TRBV20-1 to TRBJ2-7; perhaps TRBD1 as D (6 bases). With 3 bases removed from V and 3 bases from J, the gap between germline ends came to 24 bases. CDR3 length equals 17 residues. In germline, CDR1 is DFQATT, CDR2 SNEGSKA (reference sequence). CDR3 DNA sequence: TGCAGTGCTAGGGAACGGAGGAAGACAGGAAGCCTCTACGAGCAGTACTTC. The encoded protein is CSARERRKTGSLYEQYF.

The chain recombines TRBV7-2 with TRBJ1-1; the D gene is possibly TRBD1 (5 bases). V gave up 5 bases and J gave up 4 bases, with 14 bases separating them. Germline-derived CDR1 and CDR2 are SGHTA and FQGNSA. This CDR3 has 14 residues. CDR3 in DNA: TGTGCCAGCAGCCCCATCGGTGGGGCCACTGAAGCTTTCTTT. This codes for CASSPIGGATEAFF.

CDR3: CAISDPIRRNQRGGELFF. Written as DNA, the CDR3 is TGTGCCATCAGTGACCCTATCAGGAGAAATCAGCGTGGCGGGGAGCTGTTTTTT. The rearrangement links TRBV10-3 to TRBJ2-2, with D unclear. Per the germline V gene, CDR1 is ENHRY and CDR2 is SYGVKD. This CDR3 contains 18 residues. The ends were cut back, 3 bases at V and 7 bases at J, with 24 bases in the middle.

The chain recombines TRBV10-3 with TRBJ2-5; no definite D call. The CDR3 is 15 residues long. Germline V gene data show CDR1 as ENHRY and CDR2 as SYGVKD. V lost 0 bases to trimming and J lost 2 bases, with 10 bases between them. Written as DNA, the CDR3 is TGTGCCATCAGTGAGTCCCTTGATAGACAAGAGACCCAGTACTTC. It encodes CAISESLDRQETQYF.

In its sample, this clonotype was seen a few times. This chain joins TRBV25-1 and TRBJ2-7, with D possibly matching TRBD2 (6 bases). Germline lookup yields CDR1 MGHDK and CDR2 SYGVNS. The CDR3 consists of 13 residues. V was shortened by 8 bases and J by 2 bases, with 13 bases between the two germline ends. The CDR3 is CASRGDGPYEQYF. CDR3 DNA: TGTGCCAGCCGCGGGGACGGGCCCTACGAGCAGTACTTC.

This sequence joins TRBV5-1 and TRBJ1-6; 8 bases map to TRBD1. Germline V gene sequence: CDR1 SGHRS, CDR2 YFSETQ. CDR3 length equals 14 residues. J gave up 8 bases and V 5 bases, and 6 bases lay outside the gene matches. The CDR3 coding sequence is TGCGCCAGCAGAACGGGACAGGTTGATTCACCCCTCCACTTT. This codes for CASRTGQVDSPLHF.

This sequence joins TRBV9 and TRBJ2-1; D not resolved. The CDR3 loop spans 14 amino acids. Trimming removed 5 bases at V and 4 bases at J, with 13 bases between. Germline CDR1 SGDLS, CDR2 YYNGEE. The CDR3 is CASSPWSSYNEQFF. CDR3 nucleotide sequence: TGTGCCAGCAGTCCTTGGAGCTCGTACAATGAGCAGTTCTTC. Using reference TRBV9 and TRBJ2-1 for the parts outside the CDR3, the full variable domain is DSGVTQTPKHLITATGQRVTLRCSPRSGDLSVYWYQQSLDQGLQFLIQYYNGEERAKGNILERFSAQQFPDLHSELNLSSLELGDSALYFCASSPWSSYNEQFFGPGTRLTVL.

This clonotype has a count of ten or more. The chain employs TRBV7-2 and TRBJ2-1, with TRBD2 matching 8 bases. Per germline, CDR1 SGHTA and CDR2 FQGNSA. J gave up 10 bases and V 5 bases, and 19 bases lay outside the gene matches. This CDR3 has 17 amino acids. The CDR3 region is CASSPGPLSGRNREQFF. In DNA form, the CDR3 reads TGTGCCAGCAGCCCGGGGCCCCTAAGCGGGAGAAATAGAGAGCAGTTCTTC. Looking up the rest from reference TRBV7-2 and TRBJ2-1 gives the full variable domain: GAGVSQSPSNKVTEKGKDVELRCDPISGHTALYWYRQSLGQGLEFLIYFQGNSAPDKSGLPSDRFSAERTGGSVSTLTIQRTQQEDSAVYLCASSPGPLSGRNREQFFGPGTRLTVL.

CDR3 sequence: CASSLKREGFPEQYF. DNA for the CDR3: TGTGCCAGCAGCTTAAAGCGGGAGGGCTTCCCCGAGCAGTACTTC. This chain uses TRBV7-8 with TRBJ2-7; 10 nucleotides align to TRBD2. CDR3 size: 15 residues. The V gene's germline CDR1 is SGHVS and CDR2 FQNEAQ. V gave up 2 bases and J gave up 6 bases; unmatched junction bases: 7.

The chain is built from TRBV20-1 and TRBJ1-3; D gene unclear. Trimming removed 1 base at V and 0 bases at J, with 22 bases between. Looked up from germline, CDR1 is DFQATT and CDR2 is SNEGSKA (reference sequence). The CDR3 extends over 19 amino acids. The chain's CDR3 is CSARGGFFPRGNSGNTIYF. DNA of the CDR3: TGCAGTGCTAGAGGGGGTTTCTTTCCTCGTGGGAACTCTGGAAACACCATATATTTT.

This chain uses TRBV4-2 with TRBJ2-1; possible D gene TRBD1, 5 bases. The V gene lost 4 bases and the J gene lost 0 bases, with 10 bases spanning the gap. From germline, CDR1 is LGHNA and CDR2 YNFKEQ. This CDR3 is built from 15 residues. For the CDR3, the DNA is TGTGCCAGCAGCCCAACGGACACCTCCTACAATGAGCAGTTCTTC. Protein: CASSPTDTSYNEQFF.

This chain uses TRBV11-2 with TRBJ2-5; TRBD2 matches at 10 bases. Per germline, CDR1 SGHAT and CDR2 FQNNGV. With 1 base clipped from V and 0 bases from J, the junction kept 8 bases outside the gene matches. The CDR3 covers 18 residues. In DNA form, the CDR3 reads TGTGCCAGCAGCTTAGTAATAGGACTAGCGGAGAACCAAGAGACCCAGTACTTC. Protein product: CASSLVIGLAENQETQYF.

V usage is TRBV4-1 and J usage is TRBJ2-7; D may be TRBD1 (6 bases). V lost 3 bases and J 0 bases, leaving 18 bases between the germline ends. CDR1 and CDR2 (germline): MGHRA, YSYEKL. CDR3 length: 17 amino acids. The CDR3, as DNA: TGCGCCAGCAGCCAGCCCAGAGGGGGATTGGGCTCCTACGAGCAGTACTTC. It encodes CASSQPRGGLGSYEQYF.

The chain employs TRBV5-1 and TRBJ2-5; a possible D gene is TRBD2 (5 bases). Germline V CDR1 and CDR2: SGHRS, YFSETQ. Trimming removed 0 bases at V and 5 bases at J, with 8 bases between. The length of the CDR3 is 13 residues. In DNA, the CDR3 is TGCGCCAGCAGCTTGGTAGCGATGGAGACCCAGTACTTC. Protein: CASSLVAMETQYF. Filled out from reference TRBV5-1 and TRBJ2-5, the complete variable domain reads KAGVTQTPRYLIKTRGQQVTLSCSPISGHRSVSWYQQTPGQGLQFLFEYFSETQRNKGNFPGRFSGRQFSNSRSEMNVSTLELGDSALYLCASSLVAMETQYFGPGTRLLVL.

The chain links TRBV7-8 to TRBJ2-1; 12 positions agree with TRBD2. Germline CDR1 is SGHVS and CDR2 is FQNEAQ. The trim removed 5 bases at V and 0 bases at J, leaving 14 bases unmatched. The CDR3 length is 20 residues. CDR3 bases: TGTGCCAGCAGCGGACGGGCTAGCGGGGGGGGCAGGAGCTCCTACAATGAGCAGTTCTTC. The encoded protein is CASSGRASGGGRSSYNEQFF. Full variable domain (outside the CDR3, taken from reference TRBV7-8 and TRBJ2-1): GAGVSQSPRYKVAKRGQDVALRCDPISGHVSLFWYQQALGQGPEFLTYFQNEAQLDKSGLPSDRFFAERPEGSVSTLKIQRTQQEDSAVYLCASSGRASGGGRSSYNEQFFGPGTRLTVL.

This clonotype has a single count. This sequence joins TRBV20-1 and TRBJ2-7, with 13 bases that match TRBD2. Germline V gives CDR1 DFQATT, CDR2 SNEGSKA (reference sequence). V trimming: 3 bases; J trimming: 1 base; junction bases outside the gene matches: 15. CDR3 length equals 19 residues. The CDR3 sequence: CSARSWGTSGIWGSYEQYF. The CDR3 coding sequence is TGCAGTGCTAGGTCGTGGGGGACTAGCGGGATATGGGGATCCTACGAGCAGTACTTC.

The chain couples TRBV19 to TRBJ2-7; possible D gene TRBD1, 5 bases. Trimming removed 2 bases from V and 1 base from J, with 6 bases in between. This CDR3 is built from 13 residues. From germline, CDR1 is LNHDA and CDR2 SQIVND (reference sequence). The CDR3 nucleotides read TGTGCCAGTAGTATACAGGGATCCTACGAGCAGTACTTC. This encodes CASSIQGSYEQYF.

The chain has TRBV6-1 and TRBJ2-7, with D unresolved. V lost 2 bases and J 6 bases, leaving 11 bases between the germline ends. CDR3 length: 13 amino acids. Germline V CDR1 and CDR2: MNHNS, SASEGT. CDR3: CASSELGFREQYF. The CDR3 DNA follows: TGTGCCAGCAGTGAACTGGGGTTTCGCGAGCAGTACTTC.